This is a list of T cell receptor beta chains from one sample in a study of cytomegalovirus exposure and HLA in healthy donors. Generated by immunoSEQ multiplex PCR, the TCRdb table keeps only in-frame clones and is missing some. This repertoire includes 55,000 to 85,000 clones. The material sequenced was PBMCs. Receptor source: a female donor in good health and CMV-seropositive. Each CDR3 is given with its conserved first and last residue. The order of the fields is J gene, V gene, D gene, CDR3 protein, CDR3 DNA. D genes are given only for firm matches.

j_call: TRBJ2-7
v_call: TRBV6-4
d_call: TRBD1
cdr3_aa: CATQGAYEQYF
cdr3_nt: TGTGCCACCCAGGGGGCCTACGAGCAGTACTTC

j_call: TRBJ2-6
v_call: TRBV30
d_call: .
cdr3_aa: CAWSMTASSGANVLTF
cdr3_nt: TGTGCCTGGAGTATGACAGCGAGCTCTGGGGCCAACGTCCTGACTTTC

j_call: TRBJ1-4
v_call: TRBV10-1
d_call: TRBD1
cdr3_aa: CATEDRDELFF
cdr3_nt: TGCGCCACAGAGGACAGGGATGAACTGTTTTTT

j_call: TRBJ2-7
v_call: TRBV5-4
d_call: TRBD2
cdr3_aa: CASSRGRRGGSYEQYF
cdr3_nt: TGTGCCAGCAGCCGGGGTCGGCGGGGGGGCTCCTACGAGCAGTACTTC

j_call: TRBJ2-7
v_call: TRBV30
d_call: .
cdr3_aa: CAWSPGTGYEQYF
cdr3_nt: TGTGCCTGGAGCCCTGGAACGGGGTACGAGCAGTACTTC

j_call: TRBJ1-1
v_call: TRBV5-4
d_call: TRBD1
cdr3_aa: CASSGSGQGGTEAFF
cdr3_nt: TGTGCCAGCAGCGGCTCGGGACAGGGAGGAACTGAAGCTTTCTTT

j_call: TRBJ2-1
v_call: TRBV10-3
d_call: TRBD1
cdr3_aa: CAISSTQGASEQFF
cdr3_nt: TGTGCCATCAGTAGTACACAGGGGGCCAGTGAGCAGTTCTTC

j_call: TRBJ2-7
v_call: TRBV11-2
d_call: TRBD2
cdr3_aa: CASSPPGLAGVGEQYF
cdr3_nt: TGTGCCAGCAGCCCCCCCGGGCTAGCGGGAGTTGGCGAGCAGTACTTC

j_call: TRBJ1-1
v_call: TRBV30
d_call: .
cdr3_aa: CAWSVRGWSDTEAFF
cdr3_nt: TGTGCCTGGAGTGTCCGGGGATGGTCGGACACTGAAGCTTTCTTT

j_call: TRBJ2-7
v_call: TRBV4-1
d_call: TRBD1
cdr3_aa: CASSLRETGGYEQYF
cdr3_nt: TGCGCCAGCAGCCTCAGGGAAACAGGGGGTTACGAGCAGTACTTC

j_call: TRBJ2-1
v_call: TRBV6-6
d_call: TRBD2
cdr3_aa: CASTSRTSSDNEQFF
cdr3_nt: TGTGCCAGCACCTCACGGACTAGCTCCGACAATGAGCAGTTCTTC

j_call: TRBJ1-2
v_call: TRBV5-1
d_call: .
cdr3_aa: CASSIESDYGYTF
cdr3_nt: TGCGCCAGCAGTATTGAGTCCGACTATGGCTACACCTTC

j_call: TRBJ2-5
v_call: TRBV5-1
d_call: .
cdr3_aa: CASRSPQGLRETQYF
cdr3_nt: TGCGCCAGCAGGTCCCCCCAGGGGTTGAGAGAGACCCAGTACTTC

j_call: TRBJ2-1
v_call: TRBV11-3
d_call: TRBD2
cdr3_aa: CASSLAGDSYNEQFF
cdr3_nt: TGTGCCAGCAGCCTAGCGGGAGATTCCTACAATGAGCAGTTCTTC

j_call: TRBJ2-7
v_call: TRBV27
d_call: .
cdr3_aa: CASTPRRGPYYYEQYF
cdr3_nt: TGTGCCAGCACCCCACGGAGGGGGCCTTACTACTACGAGCAGTACTTC

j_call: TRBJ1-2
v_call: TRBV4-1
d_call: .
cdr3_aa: CASSQPRAGIYGYTF
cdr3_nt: TGCGCCAGCAGCCAACCACGGGCAGGGATCTATGGCTACACCTTC

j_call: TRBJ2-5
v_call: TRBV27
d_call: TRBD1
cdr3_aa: CASSHPGQGETQYF
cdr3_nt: TGTGCCAGCAGCCATCCGGGACAGGGGGAGACCCAGTACTTC

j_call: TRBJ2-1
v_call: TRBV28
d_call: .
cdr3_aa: CASSKISGEQFF
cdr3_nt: TGTGCCAGCAGTAAAATCTCGGGTGAGCAGTTCTTC

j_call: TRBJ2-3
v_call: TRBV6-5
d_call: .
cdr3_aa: CASSTGDTQYF
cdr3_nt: TGTGCCAGCAGCACAGGGGATACGCAGTATTTT

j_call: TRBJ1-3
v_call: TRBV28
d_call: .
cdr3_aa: CASITAGANTIYF
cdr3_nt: TGTGCCAGCATCACGGCGGGTGCGAACACCATATATTTT

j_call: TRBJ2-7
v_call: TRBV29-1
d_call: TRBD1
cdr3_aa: CSVEGQTDNYEQYF
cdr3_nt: TGCAGCGTTGAGGGACAGACAGATAATTACGAGCAGTACTTC

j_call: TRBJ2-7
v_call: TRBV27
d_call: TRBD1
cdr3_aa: CASSLQGAGQGTYEQYF
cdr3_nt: TGTGCCAGCAGTCTACAGGGGGCGGGACAGGGGACCTACGAGCAGTACTTC